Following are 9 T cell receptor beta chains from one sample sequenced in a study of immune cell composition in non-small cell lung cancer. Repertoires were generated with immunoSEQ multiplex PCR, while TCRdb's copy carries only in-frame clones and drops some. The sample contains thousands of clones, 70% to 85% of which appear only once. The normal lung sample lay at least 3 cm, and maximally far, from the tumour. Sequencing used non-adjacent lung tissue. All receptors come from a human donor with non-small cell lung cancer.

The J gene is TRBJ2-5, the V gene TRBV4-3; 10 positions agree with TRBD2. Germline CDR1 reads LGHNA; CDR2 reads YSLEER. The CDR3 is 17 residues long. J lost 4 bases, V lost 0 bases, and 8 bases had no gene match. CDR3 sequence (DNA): TGCGCCAGCAGCCAAGATGCTAGCGGGAGTTGGGGAGAGACCCAGTACTTC. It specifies CASSQDASGSWGETQYF.

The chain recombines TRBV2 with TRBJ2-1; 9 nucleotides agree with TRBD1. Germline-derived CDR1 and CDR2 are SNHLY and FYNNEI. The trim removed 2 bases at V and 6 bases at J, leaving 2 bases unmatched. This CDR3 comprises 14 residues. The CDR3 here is CASSELGQGNEQFF. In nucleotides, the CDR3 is TGTGCCAGCAGTGAATTGGGACAGGGCAATGAGCAGTTCTTC.

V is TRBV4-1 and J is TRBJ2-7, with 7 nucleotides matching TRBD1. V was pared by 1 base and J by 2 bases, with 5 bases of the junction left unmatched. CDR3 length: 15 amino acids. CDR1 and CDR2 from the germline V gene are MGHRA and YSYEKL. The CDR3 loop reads CASSQVAGGAYEQYF. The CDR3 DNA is TGCGCCAGCAGCCAAGTGGCAGGGGGAGCCTACGAGCAGTACTTC.

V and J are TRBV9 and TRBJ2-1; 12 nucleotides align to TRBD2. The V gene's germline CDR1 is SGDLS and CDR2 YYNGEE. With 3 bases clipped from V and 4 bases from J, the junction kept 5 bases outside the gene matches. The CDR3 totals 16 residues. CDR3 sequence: CASSARLAGVYNEQFF. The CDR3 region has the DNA TGTGCCAGCAGCGCTCGACTAGCGGGGGTTTACAATGAGCAGTTCTTC.

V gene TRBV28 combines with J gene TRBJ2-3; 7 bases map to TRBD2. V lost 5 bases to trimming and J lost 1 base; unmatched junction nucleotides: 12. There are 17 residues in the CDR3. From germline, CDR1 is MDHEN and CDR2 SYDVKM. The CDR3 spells CASSHRAGEAGTDTQYF. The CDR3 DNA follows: TGTGCCAGCAGTCACCGGGCGGGGGAAGCGGGCACAGATACGCAGTATTTT.

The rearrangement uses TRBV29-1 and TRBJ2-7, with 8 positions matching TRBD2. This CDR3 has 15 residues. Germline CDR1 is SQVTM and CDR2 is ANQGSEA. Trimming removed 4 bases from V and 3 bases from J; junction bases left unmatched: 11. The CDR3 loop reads CSVGPSSGGIYEQYF. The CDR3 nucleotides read TGCAGCGTTGGCCCGAGCTCGGGGGGGATCTACGAGCAGTACTTC.

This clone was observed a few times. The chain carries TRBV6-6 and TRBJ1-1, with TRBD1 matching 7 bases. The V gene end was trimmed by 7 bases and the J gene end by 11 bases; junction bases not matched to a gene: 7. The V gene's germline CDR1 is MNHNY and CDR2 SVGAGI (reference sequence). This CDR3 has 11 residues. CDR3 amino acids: CASNDQGGAFF. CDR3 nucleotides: TGTGCCAGCAACGACCAGGGGGGCGCTTTCTTT.

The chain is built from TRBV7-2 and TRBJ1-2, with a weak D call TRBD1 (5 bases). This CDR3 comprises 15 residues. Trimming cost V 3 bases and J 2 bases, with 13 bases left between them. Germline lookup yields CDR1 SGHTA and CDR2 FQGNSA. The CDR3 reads CASSLAGGSNYGYTF. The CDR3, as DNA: TGTGCCAGCAGCTTGGCTGGGGGGTCGAACTATGGCTACACCTTC.

In DNA form, the CDR3 reads TGTGCCAGCACGGGACAGATGAATGAAAAACTGTTTTTT. It encodes CASTGQMNEKLFF. The J gene is TRBJ1-4, the V gene TRBV2; 7 positions agree with TRBD1. The V segment lost 7 bases and the J segment 5 bases; nucleotides outside the gene matches: 4. The CDR3 is 13 residues long. Germline loops: CDR1 SNHLY, CDR2 FYNNEI.